This TCR beta chain comes out of a study of vaccination and CD4 T cells after COVID-19. As for the study in general: Sampling after COVID took place at a median of around 91 days (range 35 to 161) following diagnosis. General observations from the study: From a median of roughly 21 to 38, SARS-CoV-2-reactive clonotypes increased, though not significantly.

Described treatment: roughly 10-day PBMC culture with coronavirus spike peptide pools or control peptides (ViraFEST assay). Cultured CD4+ T cell DNA was sequenced using the Oncomine TCR Beta short-read assay. Genomic DNA was isolated from CD4+ T cells that had been cultured. TCRdb re-called the PCR reads with MiXCR, one entry per CDR3 protein. Of approximately 14,000 distinct CDR3 sequences detected, about 55% appear once; the ten largest clones hold roughly a tenth. This clonotype has only a few counts. What it recognizes is unknown. The sequence was obtained from a human donor who had recovered from COVID-19. The sample consisted of CD4+ T cells from blood, cultured in vitro, taken before SARS-CoV-2 vaccination.

CDR3 nucleotides: TGCGCCGCAGGGAGATCCGGGGAGCTGTTTTTT. This codes for CAAGRSGELFF. V gene TRBV10-1 combines with J gene TRBJ2-2, with D possibly being TRBD1 or TRBD2 (5 bases each). CDR3 length equals 11 residues. CDR1 is WNHNN and CDR2 is SYGVQD in the germline V gene (reference sequence). The V end was cut by 11 bases, the J end by 6 bases, with 10 bases between.